This T cell receptor beta chain is drawn from a study of blood T cell repertoires in COVID-19. Turning to the study itself: The United States, Italy and Spain supplied acute and convalescent COVID-19 samples. From T cells, B-cell-depleted T cells, or PBMCs came the material, which was cDNA or gDNA.

The CDR3 contains 13 residues. Germline lookup yields CDR1 SGHTA and CDR2 FQGTGA. About this clone: Germline is not matched at one junction end, which may reflect a read error.

In the source study's methods: Counts of nucleated cells, estimated from reference gene primer amplification, were obtained. Some clones are missing from TCRdb's copy, which holds only in-frame ones; the method was immunoSEQ multiplex PCR. That table gives V, J and clone size, and the DNA gave D and trimming. The table shows approximately 180,000 clones, with about 80% occurring only once. The sequencing sample was made of peripheral blood. The sequence came from a woman aged 70-85 years with acute or convalescent COVID-19. The chain recombines TRBV7-3 with TRBJ2-5, with 9 bases identical to TRBD1. For the CDR3, the DNA is TGTGCCACTGGACAGGGGAGGGGAGAGACCCGGTACTTC. It yields the protein CATGQGRGETRYF. Filled out from reference TRBV7-3 and TRBJ2-5, the complete variable domain reads GAGVSQTPSNKVTEKGKYVELRCDPISGHTALYWYRQSLGQGPEFLIYFQGTGAADDSGLPNDRFFAVRPEGSVSTLKIQRTERGDSAVYLCATGQGRGETRYFGPGTRLLVL.